This entry describes one T cell receptor (beta chain). The data were obtained in a study of radiotherapy plus CTLA-4 blockade in lung cancer. CDR1 and CDR2 from the germline V gene are LNHDA and SQIVND (reference sequence). The germline V and J ends were trimmed by 2 bases and 1 base, with 12 bases remaining between them. This CDR3 is 15 amino acids long. Measured with immunoSEQ multiplex PCR; TCRdb has only the in-frame clones, and not every one. This sample yields roughly 100,000 clones, of which about four fifths are seen a single time; under 30% belongs to the top ten. The J gene is TRBJ2-7, the V gene TRBV19, with D possibly TRBD2 on 5 matching bases. Specimen: peripheral blood, collected from a patient treated with radiotherapy plus ipilimumab. The clonotype comes from a human donor with non-small cell lung cancer that progressed on radiotherapy plus ipilimumab. CDR3 DNA sequence: TGTGCCAGTAGTATAAAGCTGACGGGATCCTACGAGCAGTACTTC. This sequence encodes CASSIKLTGSYEQYF. Drawing the rest from reference TRBV19 and TRBJ2-7, the complete variable domain is DGGITQSPKYLFRKEGQNVTLSCEQNLNHDAMYWYRQDPGQGLRLIYYSQIVNDFQKGDIAEGYSVSREKKESFPLTVTSAQKNPTAFYLCASSIKLTGSYEQYFGPGTRLTVT.